These T cell receptor beta chains were read from a single sample in a study of untreated major depressive disorder. The data were produced by immunoSEQ multiplex PCR, yet TCRdb's version contains in-frame clones alone and is incomplete. Among tens of thousands of clones listed, roughly 90% were seen once. Material for sequencing was CD4+ T cells from PBMCs. The receptor set was obtained from a middle-aged woman in good health. CDR3s include the opening cysteine and the closing phenylalanine or tryptophan. Fields, in order: D gene, V gene, clone size, CDR3 length, J gene, CDR3 DNA, CDR3 protein. The D gene is left open where the match is weak. For some rows the clone size is stated as once, few or many, or as a class when expanded; others skip it.

D gene: -
V gene: TRBV23-1
clone size: -
CDR3 length: 11
J gene: TRBJ2-1
CDR3 DNA: TGCGCCAGCAGACAGCGGGATGAGCAGTTCTTC
CDR3 protein: CASRQRDEQFF

D gene: -
V gene: TRBV5-4
clone size: -
CDR3 length: 14
J gene: TRBJ1-1
CDR3 DNA: TGTGCCAGCAGCAGTGACAGAATGAACACTGAAGCTTTCTTT
CDR3 protein: CASSSDRMNTEAFF

D gene: -
V gene: TRBV7-2
clone size: -
CDR3 length: 16
J gene: TRBJ1-1
CDR3 DNA: TGTGCCAGCAGCTTAGTTTACGGGAGGTCGGGTACTGAAGCTTTCTTT
CDR3 protein: CASSLVYGRSGTEAFF

D gene: -
V gene: TRBV7-2
clone size: -
CDR3 length: 16
J gene: TRBJ2-1
CDR3 DNA: TGTGCCAGCAGCTTAGTCACGGGCCTAGCCTACAATGAGCAGTTCTTC
CDR3 protein: CASSLVTGLAYNEQFF

D gene: TRBD2
V gene: TRBV6-1
clone size: -
CDR3 length: 14
J gene: TRBJ2-1
CDR3 DNA: TGTGCCAGCAGTGCTAGCGGGAGTAACAATGAGCAGTTCTTC
CDR3 protein: CASSASGSNNEQFF

D gene: TRBD1
V gene: TRBV18
clone size: -
CDR3 length: 17
J gene: TRBJ1-1
CDR3 DNA: TGTGCCAGCTCACCACGAATAGGGGGCAGGATGAACACTGAAGCTTTCTTT
CDR3 protein: CASSPRIGGRMNTEAFF

D gene: TRBD1
V gene: TRBV18
clone size: once
CDR3 length: 17
J gene: TRBJ1-4
CDR3 DNA: TGTGCCAGCTCACCGACCCGGGACAGGGGGCCCGGAGAAAAACTGTTTTTT
CDR3 protein: CASSPTRDRGPGEKLFF

D gene: TRBD1
V gene: TRBV5-1
clone size: -
CDR3 length: 15
J gene: TRBJ1-1
CDR3 DNA: TGCGCCAGCAGCATAACAGGGGCCGAGAACACTGAAGCTTTCTTT
CDR3 protein: CASSITGAENTEAFF

D gene: -
V gene: TRBV5-1
clone size: -
CDR3 length: 13
J gene: TRBJ2-3
CDR3 DNA: TGCGCCAGCAGCTCGGCCAGCACAGATACGCAGTATTTT
CDR3 protein: CASSSASTDTQYF

D gene: -
V gene: TRBV28
clone size: once
CDR3 length: 14
J gene: TRBJ1-6
CDR3 DNA: TGTGCCAGCAGCTTACGACAGAGCCCGGTCACCCTCCACTTT
CDR3 protein: CASSLRQSPVTLHF

D gene: -
V gene: TRBV19
clone size: -
CDR3 length: 12
J gene: TRBJ1-1
CDR3 DNA: TGTGCCAGTAGTAAACAGGGCACTGAAGCTTTCTTT
CDR3 protein: CASSKQGTEAFF

D gene: -
V gene: TRBV11-1
clone size: -
CDR3 length: 12
J gene: TRBJ1-4
CDR3 DNA: TGTGCCAGCCAGTCAACTAATGAAAAACTGTTTTTT
CDR3 protein: CASQSTNEKLFF

D gene: -
V gene: TRBV6-6
clone size: -
CDR3 length: 15
J gene: TRBJ1-2
CDR3 DNA: TGTGCCAGCAGCCCAATAACGGACAGACGATATGGCTACACCTTC
CDR3 protein: CASSPITDRRYGYTF

D gene: -
V gene: TRBV7-9
clone size: -
CDR3 length: 11
J gene: TRBJ2-4
CDR3 DNA: TGTGCCAGCAGCTTAGGGGACGTTCAGTACTTC
CDR3 protein: CASSLGDVQYF

D gene: -
V gene: TRBV7-2
clone size: -
CDR3 length: 13
J gene: TRBJ2-7
CDR3 DNA: TGTGCCAGCAGCATTAACTCCTACTACGAGCAGTACTTC
CDR3 protein: CASSINSYYEQYF

D gene: -
V gene: TRBV29-1
clone size: -
CDR3 length: 13
J gene: TRBJ2-5
CDR3 DNA: TGCAGCGTTGAGCAGGGAAAGGCAGAGACCCAGTACTTC
CDR3 protein: CSVEQGKAETQYF

D gene: TRBD1
V gene: TRBV10-1
clone size: -
CDR3 length: 15
J gene: TRBJ2-7
CDR3 DNA: TGCGCCAGCAGCCTTACCGGGACAGGGGCGCACGAGCAGTACTTC
CDR3 protein: CASSLTGTGAHEQYF

D gene: TRBD1
V gene: TRBV5-4
clone size: -
CDR3 length: 14
J gene: TRBJ1-1
CDR3 DNA: TGTGCCAGCAGCTTGGGGCAGGGGGGTACTGAAGCTTTCTTT
CDR3 protein: CASSLGQGGTEAFF

D gene: -
V gene: TRBV6-6
clone size: -
CDR3 length: 13
J gene: TRBJ2-5
CDR3 DNA: TGTGCCAGCAGCAGGACAGAGAAAGAGACCCAGTACTTC
CDR3 protein: CASSRTEKETQYF

D gene: TRBD1
V gene: TRBV4-2
clone size: -
CDR3 length: 14
J gene: TRBJ2-5
CDR3 DNA: TGTGCCAGCACCCTGGGACAGGGTGAAGAGACCCAGTACTTC
CDR3 protein: CASTLGQGEETQYF

D gene: -
V gene: TRBV4-1
clone size: -
CDR3 length: 14
J gene: TRBJ1-5
CDR3 DNA: TGCGCCAGCAGCTCTTGGGAGGACAATCAGCCCCAGCATTTT
CDR3 protein: CASSSWEDNQPQHF

D gene: -
V gene: TRBV6-6
clone size: -
CDR3 length: 14
J gene: TRBJ2-3
CDR3 DNA: TGTGCCAGCAGTTACGGGGTTTCATCAGATACGCAGTATTTT
CDR3 protein: CASSYGVSSDTQYF

D gene: -
V gene: TRBV6-5
clone size: -
CDR3 length: 15
J gene: TRBJ1-1
CDR3 DNA: TGTGCCAGCGGGGAACCAAGAGGAGGAAACACTGAAGCTTTCTTT
CDR3 protein: CASGEPRGGNTEAFF

D gene: -
V gene: TRBV6-1
clone size: -
CDR3 length: 14
J gene: TRBJ1-2
CDR3 DNA: TGTGCCAGCAGTGTCCGGGTGGTTAACTATGGCTACACCTTC
CDR3 protein: CASSVRVVNYGYTF

D gene: -
V gene: TRBV10-3
clone size: -
CDR3 length: 13
J gene: TRBJ1-1
CDR3 DNA: TGTGCCATCAGACAGGGAGGTAACACTGAAGCTTTCTTT
CDR3 protein: CAIRQGGNTEAFF

D gene: -
V gene: TRBV27
clone size: few
CDR3 length: 16
J gene: TRBJ2-1
CDR3 DNA: TGTGCCAGCAGTTTAAGGTATGACAGCTCCTACAATGAGCAGTTCTTC
CDR3 protein: CASSLRYDSSYNEQFF

D gene: -
V gene: TRBV5-1
clone size: -
CDR3 length: 13
J gene: TRBJ1-3
CDR3 DNA: TGCGCCAGCACGGAGGGGGTCGGAAACACCATATATTTT
CDR3 protein: CASTEGVGNTIYF

D gene: TRBD1
V gene: TRBV4-2
clone size: -
CDR3 length: 16
J gene: TRBJ1-4
CDR3 DNA: TGTGCCAGCAGCGGGGGACAGGGGGCCGGTAATGAAAAACTGTTTTTT
CDR3 protein: CASSGGQGAGNEKLFF

D gene: TRBD1
V gene: TRBV5-4
clone size: -
CDR3 length: 13
J gene: TRBJ2-5
CDR3 DNA: TGTGCCAGCAACGGACAGGGGGGGGAGACCCAGTACTTC
CDR3 protein: CASNGQGGETQYF

D gene: TRBD2
V gene: TRBV5-1
clone size: -
CDR3 length: 16
J gene: TRBJ2-2
CDR3 DNA: TGCGCCAGCAGCTTGGTGACTAGCGGAAACACCGGGGAGCTGTTTTTT
CDR3 protein: CASSLVTSGNTGELFF

D gene: TRBD1
V gene: TRBV27
clone size: -
CDR3 length: 15
J gene: TRBJ2-5
CDR3 DNA: TGTGCCAGCAGGGAAACCGGGACAGGGGCAGGGACCCAGTACTTC
CDR3 protein: CASRETGTGAGTQYF

D gene: -
V gene: TRBV10-3
clone size: -
CDR3 length: 15
J gene: TRBJ1-2
CDR3 DNA: TGTGCCATCAGTGATTCCCGCGGGGGGGCTGATGGCTACACCTTC
CDR3 protein: CAISDSRGGADGYTF

D gene: TRBD1
V gene: TRBV19
clone size: -
CDR3 length: 14
J gene: TRBJ1-5
CDR3 DNA: TGTGCCAGTGGACAGGGGGATCCCAATCAGCCCCAGCATTTT
CDR3 protein: CASGQGDPNQPQHF

D gene: -
V gene: TRBV14
clone size: -
CDR3 length: 15
J gene: TRBJ1-1
CDR3 DNA: TGTGCCAGCAGCCAAGGTCGCCACTTGAACACTGAAGCTTTCTTT
CDR3 protein: CASSQGRHLNTEAFF

D gene: TRBD1
V gene: TRBV2
clone size: -
CDR3 length: 12
J gene: TRBJ2-5
CDR3 DNA: TGTGCCAGAGGACAGGACGCCGGGACCCAGTACTTC
CDR3 protein: CARGQDAGTQYF

D gene: -
V gene: TRBV19
clone size: once
CDR3 length: 15
J gene: TRBJ1-5
CDR3 DNA: TGTGCCAGTAGAGAAGGGGCTTGGGGCAATCAGCCCCAGCATTTT
CDR3 protein: CASREGAWGNQPQHF

D gene: -
V gene: TRBV5-1
clone size: once
CDR3 length: 14
J gene: TRBJ2-6
CDR3 DNA: TGCGCCAGCAGCTTGGTCTCTGGGGCCAACGTCCTGACTTTC
CDR3 protein: CASSLVSGANVLTF